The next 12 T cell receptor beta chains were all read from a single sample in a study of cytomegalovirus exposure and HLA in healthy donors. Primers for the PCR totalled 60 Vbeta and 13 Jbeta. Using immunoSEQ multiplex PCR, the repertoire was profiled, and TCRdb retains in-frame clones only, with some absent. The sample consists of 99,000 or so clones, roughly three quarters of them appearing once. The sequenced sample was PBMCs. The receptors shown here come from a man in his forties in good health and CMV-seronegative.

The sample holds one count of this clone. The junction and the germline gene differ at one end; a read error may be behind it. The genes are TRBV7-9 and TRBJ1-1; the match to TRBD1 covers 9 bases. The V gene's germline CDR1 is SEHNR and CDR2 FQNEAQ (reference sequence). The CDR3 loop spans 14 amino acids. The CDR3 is CASSLTGGNLEASF. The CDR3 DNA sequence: TGTGCCAGCAGCTTGACAGGGGGAAACCTTGAAGCTTCCTTT.

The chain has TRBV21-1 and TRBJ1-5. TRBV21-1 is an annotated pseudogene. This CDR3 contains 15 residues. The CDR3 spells CASSIGRRRNQPQHF. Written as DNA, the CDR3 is TGTGCCAGCAGCATAGGACGTAGGAGGAATCAGCCCCAGCATTTT.

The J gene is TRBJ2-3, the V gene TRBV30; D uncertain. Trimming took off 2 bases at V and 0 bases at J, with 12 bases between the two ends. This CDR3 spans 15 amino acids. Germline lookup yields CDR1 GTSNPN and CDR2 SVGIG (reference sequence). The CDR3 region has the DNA TGTGCCTGGAGTACCGCGGATCATAGCACAGATACGCAGTATTTT. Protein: CAWSTADHSTDTQYF. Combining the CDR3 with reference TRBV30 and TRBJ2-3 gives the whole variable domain SQTIHQWPATLVQPVGSPLSLECTVEGTSNPNLYWYRQAAGRGLQLLFYSVGIGQISSEVPQNLSASRPQDRQFILSSKKLLLSDSGFYLCAWSTADHSTDTQYFGPGTRLTVL.

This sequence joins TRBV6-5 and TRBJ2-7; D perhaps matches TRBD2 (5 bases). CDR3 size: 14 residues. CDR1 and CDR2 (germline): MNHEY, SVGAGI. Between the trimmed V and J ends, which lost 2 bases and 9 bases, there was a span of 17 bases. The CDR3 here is CASSYGRAQTAQYF. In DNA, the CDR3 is TGTGCCAGCAGTTACGGGAGAGCTCAGACGGCGCAGTACTTC.

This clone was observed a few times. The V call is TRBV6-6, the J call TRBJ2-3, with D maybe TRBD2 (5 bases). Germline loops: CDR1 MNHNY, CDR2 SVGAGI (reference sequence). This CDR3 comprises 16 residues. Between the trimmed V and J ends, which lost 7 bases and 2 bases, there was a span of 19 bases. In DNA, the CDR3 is TGTGCCAGCACCAGTTTAGGAGGATCTCACACAGATACGCAGTATTTT. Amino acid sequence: CASTSLGGSHTDTQYF.

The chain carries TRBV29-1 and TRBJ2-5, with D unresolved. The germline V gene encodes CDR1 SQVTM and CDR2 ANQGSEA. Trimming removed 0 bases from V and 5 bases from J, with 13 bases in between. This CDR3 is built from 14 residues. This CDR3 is CSVEDRLVQETQYF. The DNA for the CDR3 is TGCAGCGTTGAAGATCGGCTAGTCCAGGAGACCCAGTACTTC.

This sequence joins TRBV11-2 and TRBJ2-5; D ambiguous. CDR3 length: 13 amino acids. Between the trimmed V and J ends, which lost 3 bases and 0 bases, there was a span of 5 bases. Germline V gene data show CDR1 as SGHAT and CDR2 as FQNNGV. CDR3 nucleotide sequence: TGTGCCAGCAGCTTCTCCGACCAAGAGACCCAGTACTTC. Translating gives CASSFSDQETQYF. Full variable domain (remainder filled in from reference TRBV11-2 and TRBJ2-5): EAGVAQSPRYKIIEKRQSVAFWCNPISGHATLYWYQQILGQGPKLLIQFQNNGVVDDSQLPKDRFSAERLKGVDSTLKIQPAKLEDSAVYLCASSFSDQETQYFGPGTRLLVL.

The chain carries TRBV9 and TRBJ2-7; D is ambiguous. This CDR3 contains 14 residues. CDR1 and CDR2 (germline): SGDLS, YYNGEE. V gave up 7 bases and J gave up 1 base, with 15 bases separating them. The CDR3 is CASSLQVLSYEQYF. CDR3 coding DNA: TGTGCCAGCTCCCTGCAAGTCCTATCCTACGAGCAGTACTTC.

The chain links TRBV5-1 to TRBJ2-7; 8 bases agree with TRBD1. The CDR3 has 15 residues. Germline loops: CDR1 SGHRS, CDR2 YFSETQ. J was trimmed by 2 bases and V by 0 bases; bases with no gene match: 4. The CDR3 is CASSLGQGMAYEQYF. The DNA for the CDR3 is TGCGCCAGCAGCTTGGGACAGGGGATGGCCTACGAGCAGTACTTC.

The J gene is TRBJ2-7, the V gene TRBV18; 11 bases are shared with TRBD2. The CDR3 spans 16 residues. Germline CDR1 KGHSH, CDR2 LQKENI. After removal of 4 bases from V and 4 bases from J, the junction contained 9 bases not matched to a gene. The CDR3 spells CASSLGPGTSGYEQYF. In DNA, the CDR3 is TGTGCCAGCTCACTGGGGCCCGGGACTAGCGGTTACGAGCAGTACTTC.

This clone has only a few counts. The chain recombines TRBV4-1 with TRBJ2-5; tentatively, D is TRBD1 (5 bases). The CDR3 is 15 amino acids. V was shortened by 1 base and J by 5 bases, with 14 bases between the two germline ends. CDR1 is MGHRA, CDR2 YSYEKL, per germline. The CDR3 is CASSQGHEAGETQYF. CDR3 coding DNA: TGCGCCAGCAGCCAAGGCCACGAGGCAGGGGAGACCCAGTACTTC.

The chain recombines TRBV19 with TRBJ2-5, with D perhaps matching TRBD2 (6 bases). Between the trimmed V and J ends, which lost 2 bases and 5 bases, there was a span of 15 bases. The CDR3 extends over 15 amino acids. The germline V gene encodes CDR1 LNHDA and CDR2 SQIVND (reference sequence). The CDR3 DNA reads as TGTGCCAGTAGTATACCCGGGAGTGGTAGGGAGACCCAGTACTTC. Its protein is CASSIPGSGRETQYF.